A single sample is the source of the 29 T cell receptor beta chains below, sequenced in a study of shared clonotypes between healthy human individuals (dated by TCRdb to 2020 to 2021). To prepare the library, the immunoSEQ multiplex PCR assay was applied. This immuneACCESS table, as held by TCRdb, lists in-frame sequences with V and J called but not all clones. Of the missing ones, under half trace to an unresolved V gene in checked studies; the others have no known cause. A total of 950,000 to 1,100,000 clones appear in this sample, about 80% of them only once. In total, the top ten clones hold 1.4% to 1.5% of the sample. Material for sequencing was memory CD4+ T cells sorted from blood. Per the publication, the cell subset or site label means: CD45RA-negative fraction. These receptors originate from a man between 18 and 29 years old in good health.

This clone was seen only a few times. The genes are TRBV27 and TRBJ1-1; 9 bases are shared with TRBD1. V was pared by 6 bases and J by 10 bases, with 6 bases of the junction left unmatched. The CDR3 is 12 residues long. CDR1 MNHEY and CDR2 SMNVEV come from the germline V gene (reference sequence). The CDR3 here is CASRTAQGAAFF. CDR3 in DNA: TGTGCCAGCAGGACGGCACAGGGGGCAGCTTTCTTT.

This clone turned up a few times. Other DNA sequences in the sample encode the same CDR3. The CDR3: CASSSDGLYGYTF. The CDR3 DNA reads TGTGCCAGCAGTTCGGACGGTTTATATGGCTACACCTTC. The chain joins TRBV5-4 to TRBJ1-2, with D uncertain. From germline, CDR1 is SGHNT and CDR2 YYREEE (reference sequence). The CDR3 loop spans 13 amino acids. Trimming removed 5 bases from V and 5 bases from J, with 13 bases in between.

This clone was recorded a few times. The chain joins TRBV28 to TRBJ1-6, with D uncertain. The CDR3 is 15 residues long. Per the germline V gene, CDR1 is MDHEN and CDR2 is SYDVKM. Trimming cost V 5 bases and J 6 bases, with 14 bases left between them. The CDR3 nucleotides are TGTGCCAGCAGTAGACGACGGGGTGGTAATTCACCCCTCCACTTT. Translation gives CASSRRRGGNSPLHF.

This rearrangement joins TRBV7-6 to TRBJ2-6; D possibly corresponds to TRBD1 (6 bases). CDR1 and CDR2 from the germline V gene are SGHVS and FNYEAQ. The CDR3 covers 18 residues. V was pared by 1 base and J by 0 bases, with 13 bases between. The DNA of the CDR3 is TGTGCCAGCAGCTTAGTTCCGACAGGAAGCTCTGGGGCCAACGTCCTGACTTTC. It encodes CASSLVPTGSSGANVLTF.

A word on this clone: The sample carries other DNA sequences with the same CDR3. The chain is built from TRBV5-1 and TRBJ2-3, with D possibly being TRBD1 (6 bases). The CDR3 is made up of 14 amino acids. From germline, CDR1 is SGHRS and CDR2 YFSETQ. The V end was cut by 2 bases, the J end by 5 bases, with 12 bases between. The DNA of the CDR3 is TGCGCCAGCAGCTTAGGCAGCAGGGGAGATACGCAGTATTTT. It codes for CASSLGSRGDTQYF.

The chain combines TRBV27 with TRBJ2-2, with 12 bases lining up with TRBD2. V lost 6 bases and J lost 1; bases outside the gene matches: 9. CDR3 length: 18 residues. Germline V gene lookup returns CDR1 MNHEY and CDR2 SMNVEV (reference sequence). In DNA, the CDR3 is TGTGCCAGCAGAAGGACTAGCGGGATTTACCTGAACACCGGGGAGCTGTTTTTT. Its protein is CASRRTSGIYLNTGELFF.

Notes on this clone: Additional DNA sequences in this sample encode the identical CDR3. The chain employs TRBV7-8 and TRBJ1-1; D remains ambiguous. The CDR3 covers 13 residues. Germline V gene sequence: CDR1 SGHVS, CDR2 FQNEAQ. Trimming left V 1 base short and J 5 bases short, with 8 bases between. The CDR3 DNA reads TGTGCCAGCAGCTTAGGTGGAGGGACTGAAGCTTTCTTT. Residues: CASSLGGGTEAFF.

The chain recombines TRBV27 with TRBJ2-7; possibly TRBD2 for D (5 bases). The CDR3 is made up of 14 amino acids. V lost 10 bases and J 5 bases, leaving 21 bases between the germline ends. CDR1 is MNHEY, CDR2 SMNVEV, per germline (reference sequence). This CDR3 reads CAKPLYGDCHEQYF. CDR3 in DNA: TGTGCCAAGCCCCTTTACGGGGATTGCCACGAGCAGTACTTC.

The chain carries TRBV29-1 and TRBJ1-3, with D hard to call. The ends were cut back, 4 bases at V and 2 bases at J, with 3 bases in the middle. Germline V lookup: CDR1 SQVTM, CDR2 ANQGSEA. This CDR3 has 11 amino acids. The CDR3 loop reads CSVVAGNTIYF. The CDR3, as DNA: TGCAGCGTTGTTGCTGGAAACACCATATATTTT.

This chain connects TRBV5-5 to TRBJ1-4; D is unresolved. This CDR3 has 15 amino acids. With 1 base removed from V and 8 bases from J, the gap between germline ends came to 15 bases. Germline V lookup: CDR1 SGHKS, CDR2 YYEKEE (reference sequence). CDR3 in DNA: TGTGCCAGCAGCTTGCTGGCCCCCCCGGAAGAAAAACTGTTTTTT. Translation gives CASSLLAPPEEKLFF.

The gene calls are TRBV6-5 and TRBJ2-1, with 9 bases matching TRBD1. Germline-derived CDR1 and CDR2 are MNHEY and SVGAGI. The length of the CDR3 is 16 residues. The V gene end was trimmed by 2 bases and the J gene end by 9 bases; junction bases not matched to a gene: 11. For the CDR3, the DNA is TGTGCCAGCAGTTACGGGGTAGGGACAGGGTTTCGTGAGCAGTTCTTC. Amino acid sequence: CASSYGVGTGFREQFF.

CDR3 protein: CAIQGISYEQYF. CDR3 coding DNA: TGTGCCATACAGGGGATCTCCTACGAGCAGTACTTC. The chain uses TRBV10-3 and TRBJ2-7; 7 bases map to TRBD1. Germline CDR1 reads ENHRY; CDR2 reads SYGVKD. Trimming at V came to 9 bases and at J to 0 bases, leaving 2 bases not matched to a gene. This CDR3 has 12 residues.

This rearrangement joins TRBV2 to TRBJ2-6, with D possibly being TRBD1 (5 bases). Germline loops: CDR1 SNHLY, CDR2 FYNNEI. Trimming took 5 bases from V and 4 from J, leaving 9 bases between them. The length of the CDR3 is 14 residues. DNA for the CDR3: TGTGCCAGCAGTCAGACAGCCGGGGCCAACGTCCTGACTTTC. It codes for CASSQTAGANVLTF.

This chain uses TRBV19 with TRBJ2-2; 8 bases agree with TRBD1. Germline V CDR1 and CDR2: LNHDA, SQIVND (reference sequence). The J segment lost 6 bases and the V segment lost 5 bases, leaving 11 bases of the junction unmatched. CDR3 length equals 16 residues. CDR3 amino acids: CASSPDRGANPGELFF. The CDR3 DNA is TGTGCCAGTAGTCCCGACAGGGGTGCTAATCCCGGGGAGCTGTTTTTT.

This clone was recorded at least ten times. This chain's CDR3 is CASSIKTVIYF. CDR3 nucleotide sequence: TGTGCCAGTAGTATCAAGACGGTGATATACTTC. This chain joins TRBV19 and TRBJ2-5, with D unclear. The CDR3 contains 11 residues. CDR1 LNHDA and CDR2 SQIVND come from the germline V gene (reference sequence). Trimming took 3 bases from V and 14 from J, leaving 13 bases between them.

The rearrangement joins TRBV15 to TRBJ2-6; D call uncertain. This CDR3 region has 16 residues. The germline gives CDR1 LNHNV, CDR2 YYDKDF (reference sequence). Between the trimmed V and J ends, which lost 0 bases and 1 base, there was a span of 7 bases. The CDR3 DNA reads TGTGCCACCAGCAGAGATTACCCTTCTGGGGCCAACGTCCTGACTTTC. Its protein product is CATSRDYPSGANVLTF.

The chain links TRBV30 to TRBJ2-2; either TRBD1 or TRBD2 may supply D (5 bases each). This CDR3 is built from 15 residues. Germline V gene sequence: CDR1 GTSNPN, CDR2 SVGIG (reference sequence). Trimming shortened V by 5 bases and J by 0 bases, and 13 bases separated the two germline ends. The CDR3 region has the DNA TGTGCCTGGGACTCCGGGACGGCGAACACCGGGGAGCTGTTTTTT. Residues: CAWDSGTANTGELFF. The variable domain in full, completed from reference TRBV30 and TRBJ2-2, reads SQTIHQWPATLVQPVGSPLSLECTVEGTSNPNLYWYRQAAGRGLQLLFYSVGIGQISSEVPQNLSASRPQDRQFILSSKKLLLSDSGFYLCAWDSGTANTGELFFGEGSRLTVL.

This rearrangement joins TRBV5-1 to TRBJ2-7; 7 bases line up with TRBD1. Germline V gene sequence: CDR1 SGHRS, CDR2 YFSETQ. CDR3 size: 14 residues. V dropped 2 bases and J dropped 6; count of bases not matched to a gene: 8. This CDR3 is CASSLGQATSEQYF. The DNA for the CDR3 is TGCGCCAGCAGCTTAGGACAGGCTACCTCCGAGCAGTACTTC.

This clone was seen a handful of times. The chain is built from TRBV28 and TRBJ1-2; no firm D call. The V end was cut by 10 bases, the J end by 6 bases, with 12 bases between. This CDR3 region has 11 residues. Germline CDR1 and CDR2: MDHEN and SYDVKM. DNA for the CDR3: TGTGCCACAACGGCGGGGAATGGCTACACCTTC. This translates into CATTAGNGYTF.

This chain links TRBV5-8 with TRBJ2-1; 13 nucleotides agree with TRBD2. This CDR3 region has 16 residues. The V and J ends lost 0 bases and 8 bases, in that order; junction bases with no gene match: 5. Germline loops: CDR1 SGHTS, CDR2 YDEGEE. CDR3: CASSLVETSGGDEQFF. The CDR3 DNA reads TGTGCCAGCAGCTTGGTTGAAACTAGCGGGGGGGATGAGCAGTTCTTC.

The count of this clone is one. CDR3 DNA: TGTGCCAGCAGTTGGGGGCGGCAAGATACGCAGTATTTT. It encodes CASSWGRQDTQYF. The genes are TRBV6-6 and TRBJ2-3; maybe TRBD1 (6 bases). This CDR3 comprises 13 residues. The V gene lost 4 bases and the J gene lost 5 bases, with 10 bases spanning the gap. Germline CDR1 is MNHNY and CDR2 is SVGAGI (reference sequence).

V gene TRBV30 combines with J gene TRBJ1-1; 8 bases fit TRBD1. In germline, CDR1 is GTSNPN, CDR2 SVGIG (reference sequence). The CDR3 covers 13 residues. V lost 3 bases to trimming and J lost 10 bases; unmatched junction nucleotides: 10. DNA of the CDR3: TGTGCCTGGAGCGGACAGGGTGGATTGATAGCTTTCTTT. Translation: CAWSGQGGLIAFF.

The CDR3 spells CAWRKVLSEQYF. The CDR3, as DNA: TGTGCCTGGAGGAAGGTCCTATCCGAGCAGTACTTC. The chain carries TRBV30 and TRBJ2-5; D gene uncertain. The DNA end favors TRBJ2-7, so the J call may be wrong. The CDR3 loop spans 12 amino acids. Germline loops: CDR1 GTSNPN, CDR2 SVGIG (reference sequence).

The chain has TRBV6-5 and TRBJ2-7, with a tentative D call TRBD2 (5 bases). V was clipped by 2 bases and J by 2 bases, with 13 bases between them. Germline CDR1 and CDR2: MNHEY and SVGAGI. This CDR3 comprises 15 residues. CDR3 amino acids: CASSYALDGPYEQYF. CDR3 coding DNA: TGTGCCAGCAGTTACGCACTAGATGGTCCCTACGAGCAGTACTTC.

This clone was seen only a few times. The J gene is TRBJ2-1, the V gene TRBV4-3; D ambiguous. Trimming pared 1 base from V and 7 bases from J, leaving 11 bases between. From germline, CDR1 is LGHNA and CDR2 YSLEER. This CDR3 is 14 amino acids long. CDR3 bases: TGCGCCAGCAGCCAAGTTGGCTATCGGAATGAGCAGTTCTTC. It yields the protein CASSQVGYRNEQFF.

This clone was picked up a small number of times. The gene calls are TRBV6-5 and TRBJ2-7; maybe TRBD2 (5 bases). Per the germline V gene, CDR1 is MNHEY and CDR2 is SVGAGI. This CDR3 spans 12 amino acids. Trimming pared 5 bases from V and 0 bases from J, leaving 5 bases between. CDR3 bases: TGTGCCAGCAGTGACTACTCCTACGAGCAGTACTTC. It translates to CASSDYSYEQYF.

The CDR3 is CASSVGRANYGYTF. In DNA, the CDR3 is TGTGCCAGCAGCGTAGGAAGGGCTAACTATGGCTACACCTTC. The chain links TRBV9 to TRBJ1-2, with D unclear. The CDR3 is 14 residues long. V was shortened by 0 bases and J by 0 bases, with 6 bases between the two germline ends. Germline V gene data show CDR1 as SGDLS and CDR2 as YYNGEE. Together with reference TRBV9 and TRBJ1-2, the CDR3 gives the full variable domain: DSGVTQTPKHLITATGQRVTLRCSPRSGDLSVYWYQQSLDQGLQFLIQYYNGEERAKGNILERFSAQQFPDLHSELNLSSLELGDSALYFCASSVGRANYGYTFGSGTRLTVV.

The chain recombines TRBV15 with TRBJ2-7; no clear D. The CDR3 is 16 amino acids. Germline assignment: CDR1 LNHNV and CDR2 YYDKDF (reference sequence). Deletions cut 1 base from V and 3 bases from J, with 16 bases between. CDR3 DNA sequence: TGTGCCACCAGCAGAGGCGGCAGTAGAGACGACTACGAGCAGTACTTC. Encoded protein: CATSRGGSRDDYEQYF. Full variable domain (rest looked up from reference TRBV15 and TRBJ2-7): DAMVIQNPRYQVTQFGKPVTLSCSQTLNHNVMYWYQQKSSQAPKLLFHYYDKDFNNEADTPDNFQSRRPNTSFCFLDIRSPGLGDTAMYLCATSRGGSRDDYEQYFGPGTRLTVT.

The V and J genes are TRBV2 and TRBJ2-2, with D possibly called TRBD1 or TRBD2 (6 bases each). Trimming shortened V by 6 bases and J by 6 bases, and 26 bases separated the two germline ends. Germline-derived CDR1 and CDR2 are SNHLY and FYNNEI. The CDR3 is 18 amino acids. CDR3 region: CASRWGAAGPLGAGELFF. CDR3 DNA sequence: TGTGCCAGCAGATGGGGGGCGGCTGGCCCCCTGGGTGCCGGGGAGCTGTTTTTT.